What follows are 30 T cell receptor beta chains derived from one specimen sequenced in a study of T cell repertoires in ileal Crohn's disease (dated by TCRdb to about 2019). The library came from the immunoSEQ multiplex PCR assay. This immuneACCESS table, as held by TCRdb, lists in-frame sequences with V and J called but not all clones. Of the missing ones, under half trace to an unresolved V gene in checked studies; the others have no known cause. The sample table contains more than 4,000 clones; only one count was recorded for approximately 72% of them. Of the sample, 16% is held by the ten largest clones. What was sequenced was ileal tissue. The receptors stem from an adult with Crohn's disease.

The CDR3 DNA is TGTGCCAGCAGCTTAATGGGACCCGGGACAGGGGACTACGAGCAGTACTTC. This sequence encodes CASSLMGPGTGDYEQYF. The chain uses TRBV7-9 and TRBJ2-7; 10 positions match TRBD1. The V gene's germline CDR1 is SEHNR and CDR2 FQNEAQ (reference sequence). This CDR3 has 17 amino acids. J gave up 3 bases and V 2 bases, and 10 bases lay outside the gene matches. Full variable domain (rest looked up from reference TRBV7-9 and TRBJ2-7): DTGVSQNPRHKITKRGQNVTFRCDPISEHNRLYWYRQTLGQGPEFLTYFQNEAQLEKSRLLSDRFSAERPKGSFSTLEIQRTEQGDSAMYLCASSLMGPGTGDYEQYFGPGTRLTVT.

The chain combines TRBV5-6 with TRBJ2-7; 9 bases map to TRBD1. CDR1 SGHDT and CDR2 YYEEEE come from the germline V gene. The CDR3 is made up of 13 amino acids. With 4 bases clipped from V and 4 bases from J, the junction kept 3 bases outside the gene matches. CDR3 protein: CASSGDREYEQYF. CDR3 DNA sequence: TGTGCCAGCAGCGGGGACAGGGAATACGAGCAGTACTTC. Drawing the rest from reference TRBV5-6 and TRBJ2-7, the complete variable domain is DAGVTQSPTHLIKTRGQQVTLRCSPKSGHDTVSWYQQALGQGPQFIFQYYEEEERQRGNFPDRFSGHQFPNYSSELNVNALLLGDSALYLCASSGDREYEQYFGPGTRLTVT.

The chain recombines TRBV19 with TRBJ2-1; TRBD2 aligns across 11 bases. Unmatched junction bases numbered 6, after V lost 5 bases and J lost 3 bases. This CDR3 spans 16 amino acids. Germline assignment: CDR1 LNHDA and CDR2 SQIVND (reference sequence). This CDR3 reads CASSSQLAGDYNEQFF. CDR3 nucleotide sequence: TGTGCCAGTAGTTCCCAACTAGCGGGAGACTACAATGAGCAGTTCTTC. The full variable domain, rest sourced from reference TRBV19 and TRBJ2-1, is DGGITQSPKYLFRKEGQNVTLSCEQNLNHDAMYWYRQDPGQGLRLIYYSQIVNDFQKGDIAEGYSVSREKKESFPLTVTSAQKNPTAFYLCASSSQLAGDYNEQFFGPGTRLTVL.

This clone occurred a few times. The rearrangement links TRBV9 to TRBJ2-3; a weak D match, TRBD1 (5 bases). Germline V gene lookup returns CDR1 SGDLS and CDR2 YYNGEE. The V gene lost 0 bases and the J gene lost 2 bases, with 13 bases spanning the gap. This CDR3 has 16 amino acids. CDR3 sequence: CASSVGWGRTTDTQYF. In nucleotides, the CDR3 is TGTGCCAGCAGCGTAGGATGGGGCAGGACCACAGATACGCAGTATTTT.

V is TRBV27 and J is TRBJ2-7; 8 bases align to TRBD2. Germline assignment: CDR1 MNHEY and CDR2 SMNVEV (reference sequence). The CDR3 extends over 14 amino acids. Trimming took 4 bases from V and 6 from J; bases not matched to a gene: 8. This chain's CDR3 is CASSWGSGMSEQYF. CDR3 coding DNA: TGTGCCAGCAGTTGGGGTAGCGGGATGTCCGAGCAGTACTTC.

This chain connects TRBV28 to TRBJ2-3; 7 bases fit TRBD2. Germline V lookup: CDR1 MDHEN, CDR2 SYDVKM. The CDR3 is 15 residues long. Trimming removed 5 bases from V and 1 base from J; junction bases left unmatched: 6. For the CDR3, the DNA is TGTGCCAGCAGTGGTACGGGAGGCGGCACAGATACGCAGTATTTT. Translated: CASSGTGGGTDTQYF.

This chain's CDR3 is CASSFRTLQETQYF. CDR3 in DNA: TGTGCCAGTAGTTTTCGGACACTTCAAGAGACCCAGTACTTC. V gene TRBV19 combines with J gene TRBJ2-5; D might be TRBD1 (5 bases). Germline V lookup: CDR1 LNHDA, CDR2 SQIVND (reference sequence). This CDR3 comprises 14 residues. Trimming took off 5 bases at V and 2 bases at J, with 12 bases between the two ends.

The chain is built from TRBV19 and TRBJ2-7; weak D call: TRBD1 (7 bases). V was pared by 5 bases and J by 2 bases, with 13 bases between. CDR1 is LNHDA, CDR2 SQIVND, per germline (reference sequence). This CDR3 spans 14 amino acids. CDR3 region: CASSDGGGAYEQYF. The CDR3 coding sequence is TGTGCCAGTAGTGACGGAGGGGGCGCCTACGAGCAGTACTTC.

V and J are TRBV7-2 and TRBJ2-3; 9 positions match TRBD1. Germline lookup yields CDR1 SGHTA and CDR2 FQGNSA. This CDR3 is built from 16 residues. The CDR3: CAAAYSSGQGADTQYF. In DNA, the CDR3 is TGTGCAGCAGCTTATTCGTCGGGACAGGGAGCAGATACGCAGTATTTT.

This clone occurred a few times. The chain couples TRBV4-3 to TRBJ2-5; 7 bases align to TRBD1. V was pared by 4 bases and J by 1 base, with 3 bases of the junction left unmatched. The CDR3 loop spans 14 amino acids. The germline V gene encodes CDR1 LGHNA and CDR2 YSLEER. The CDR3 DNA reads as TGCGCCAGCAGCCGGGGACAGTTCCAAGAGACCCAGTACTTC. It yields the protein CASSRGQFQETQYF.

The gene calls are TRBV18 and TRBJ2-7; the match to TRBD2 covers 11 bases. The CDR3 runs to 18 residues. CDR1 is KGHSH, CDR2 LQKENI, per germline. The V gene end was trimmed by 2 bases and the J gene end by 3 bases; junction bases not matched to a gene: 12. The CDR3 region is CASSPGQPKLAGDYEQYF. The CDR3 DNA reads TGTGCCAGCTCACCAGGCCAACCAAAACTAGCGGGGGACTACGAGCAGTACTTC.

V usage is TRBV4-3 and J usage is TRBJ2-7; TRBD1 matches 12 bases. This CDR3 has 17 amino acids. Germline V gene sequence: CDR1 LGHNA, CDR2 YSLEER. V dropped 4 bases and J dropped 3; count of bases not matched to a gene: 10. The CDR3 is CASSRLAGTGGIYEQYF. The CDR3 DNA sequence: TGCGCCAGCAGCCGCCTAGCCGGGACAGGGGGCATCTACGAGCAGTACTTC.

V gene TRBV4-1 combines with J gene TRBJ1-4, with D perhaps TRBD1 (5 bases). The germline V gene encodes CDR1 MGHRA and CDR2 YSYEKL. Trimming stripped 0 bases from V and 8 bases from J, with 28 bases between. The CDR3 consists of 20 residues. The CDR3 here is CASSQDRHVIREAGKEKLFF. DNA of the CDR3: TGCGCCAGCAGCCAAGATCGCCATGTAATCAGGGAAGCAGGAAAAGAAAAACTGTTTTTT.

The V and J genes are TRBV6-1 and TRBJ2-7; tentative D call: TRBD1 (5 bases). CDR3 length: 15 amino acids. The V and J ends lost 2 bases and 10 bases respectively, with 21 bases between them. Germline CDR1 and CDR2: MNHNS and SASEGT. The CDR3 loop is CASSESGPGQIGQYF. In nucleotides, the CDR3 is TGTGCCAGCAGTGAATCGGGCCCAGGACAAATCGGACAGTACTTC.

The V call is TRBV28, the J call TRBJ2-2; TRBD2 might be the D (7 bases). This CDR3 contains 17 residues. Germline V gene data show CDR1 as MDHEN and CDR2 as SYDVKM. V lost 4 bases, J lost 3 bases, and 18 bases lay in between. In nucleotides, the CDR3 is TGTGCCAGCAGTTCTCAGGCGGGGGCTAGTCACACCGGGGAGCTGTTTTTT. This codes for CASSSQAGASHTGELFF. The whole variable domain, filled in from reference TRBV28 and TRBJ2-2, reads DVKVTQSSRYLVKRTGEKVFLECVQDMDHENMFWYRQDPGLGLRLIYFSYDVKMKEKGDIPEGYSVSREKKERFSLILESASTNQTSMYLCASSSQAGASHTGELFFGEGSRLTVL.

This clone came up a few times. The chain links TRBV7-9 to TRBJ2-7, with TRBD1 identical over 10 bases. Germline V gene sequence: CDR1 SEHNR, CDR2 FQNEAQ (reference sequence). The CDR3 sequence is 17 residues long. V lost 5 bases to trimming and J lost 6 bases; unmatched junction nucleotides: 16. The CDR3: CASSLSAGTGEGGEQYF. The CDR3 DNA follows: TGTGCCAGCAGCCTCTCCGCCGGGACAGGGGAAGGTGGCGAGCAGTACTTC.

This sequence joins TRBV19 and TRBJ1-2; maybe TRBD1 (6 bases). Germline-derived CDR1 and CDR2 are LNHDA and SQIVND (reference sequence). This CDR3 has 13 residues. V lost 3 bases to trimming and J lost 8 bases, with 13 bases between them. The CDR3 bases are TGTGCCAGTAGTATTTCTGGGACAAGCGGCTACACCTTC. Protein: CASSISGTSGYTF.

V usage is TRBV6-5 and J usage is TRBJ1-2; 8 nucleotides agree with TRBD1. CDR1 is MNHEY, CDR2 SVGAGI, per germline. Unmatched junction bases numbered 12, after V lost 6 bases and J lost 6 bases. The CDR3 covers 15 residues. DNA for the CDR3: TGTGCCAGCAGCCACATATGGCAGGGGGCGAATGGCTACACCTTC. As protein: CASSHIWQGANGYTF.

This clone was picked up one time. The V gene is TRBV15, the J gene TRBJ2-3; TRBD2 agrees at 8 bases. Unmatched junction bases numbered 12, after V lost 0 bases and J lost 4 bases. The germline CDR1 and CDR2 sequences are LNHNV and YYDKDF (reference sequence). The CDR3 spans 18 residues. The CDR3 loop reads CATSRDGAGLAVPDTQYF. As DNA, the CDR3 is TGTGCCACCAGCAGAGATGGTGCAGGACTAGCAGTCCCAGATACGCAGTATTTT. Supplemented by reference TRBV15 and TRBJ2-3, the full variable domain reads DAMVIQNPRYQVTQFGKPVTLSCSQTLNHNVMYWYQQKSSQAPKLLFHYYDKDFNNEADTPDNFQSRRPNTSFCFLDIRSPGLGDTAMYLCATSRDGAGLAVPDTQYFGPGTRLTVL.

The chain uses TRBV30 and TRBJ2-3; 8 bases are shared with TRBD2. V was clipped by 1 base and J by 1 base; unmatched bases: 4. The CDR3 length is 15 residues. The germline V gene has CDR1 GTSNPN and CDR2 SVGIG (reference sequence). The CDR3 protein is CAWSGSSGGTDTQYF. The CDR3 DNA follows: TGTGCCTGGAGTGGCAGTAGCGGGGGCACAGATACGCAGTATTTT. Based on the CDR3 plus reference TRBV30 and TRBJ2-3, the full variable domain is SQTIHQWPATLVQPVGSPLSLECTVEGTSNPNLYWYRQAAGRGLQLLFYSVGIGQISSEVPQNLSASRPQDRQFILSSKKLLLSDSGFYLCAWSGSSGGTDTQYFGPGTRLTVL.

The sample holds one count of this clone. The chain has TRBV29-1 and TRBJ2-1; no definite D call. Trimming left V 3 bases short and J 9 bases short, with 15 bases between. Germline-derived CDR1 and CDR2 are SQVTM and ANQGSEA. The CDR3 has 13 residues. The CDR3 DNA follows: TGCAGCGTTGAGGTACCCTTTACTATTGAGCAGTTCTTC. Protein product: CSVEVPFTIEQFF.

This chain links TRBV7-6 with TRBJ2-7; D uncertain. The CDR3 loop spans 15 amino acids. The ends were cut back, 5 bases at V and 0 bases at J, with 14 bases in the middle. Looked up from germline, CDR1 is SGHVS and CDR2 is FNYEAQ. This CDR3 is CASSPESSSSYEQYF. The CDR3 bases are TGTGCCAGCAGCCCGGAGAGTTCCTCCTCCTACGAGCAGTACTTC.

The rearrangement uses TRBV19 and TRBJ2-1, with TRBD2 matching 11 bases. V lost 6 bases, J lost 5 bases, and 3 bases stayed unmatched. Per germline, CDR1 LNHDA and CDR2 SQIVND (reference sequence). CDR3 length: 14 amino acids. The CDR3 sequence: CASSLAGGDNEQFF. CDR3 DNA sequence: TGTGCCAGTAGCCTAGCGGGGGGAGACAATGAGCAGTTCTTC. Using reference TRBV19 and TRBJ2-1 for the parts outside the CDR3, the full variable domain is DGGITQSPKYLFRKEGQNVTLSCEQNLNHDAMYWYRQDPGQGLRLIYYSQIVNDFQKGDIAEGYSVSREKKESFPLTVTSAQKNPTAFYLCASSLAGGDNEQFFGPGTRLTVL.

The V gene is TRBV9, the J gene TRBJ1-2, with D possibly matching TRBD1 (5 bases). Germline V lookup: CDR1 SGDLS, CDR2 YYNGEE. Trimming shortened V by 9 bases and J by 5 bases, and 14 bases separated the two germline ends. The CDR3 covers 12 residues. The CDR3 here is CAINGGGYGYTF. As DNA, the CDR3 is TGTGCCATTAATGGGGGGGGGTATGGCTACACCTTC.

The count of this clone is one. This chain links TRBV19 with TRBJ2-5; D is unresolved. Trimming stripped 4 bases from V and 4 bases from J, with 10 bases between. CDR1 and CDR2 (germline): LNHDA, SQIVND (reference sequence). This CDR3 contains 13 residues. CDR3 loop: CASSTNRGETQYF. The CDR3 DNA follows: TGTGCCAGTAGTACCAACCGCGGAGAGACCCAGTACTTC.

The V gene is TRBV6-5, the J gene TRBJ2-7; TRBD2 matches at 8 bases. Germline values: CDR1 MNHEY, CDR2 SVGAGI. The CDR3 extends over 15 amino acids. Trimming cost V 2 bases and J 1 base; bases outside gene matches: 4. CDR3 sequence reads: CASSYSGGGSYEQYF. CDR3 DNA sequence: TGTGCCAGCAGTTACAGCGGGGGAGGTTCCTACGAGCAGTACTTC.

The rearrangement links TRBV6-5 to TRBJ2-6, with D possibly TRBD1 on 5 matching bases. Per the germline V gene, CDR1 is MNHEY and CDR2 is SVGAGI. V was clipped by 4 bases and J by 4 bases, with 14 bases between them. This CDR3 region has 16 residues. Written as DNA, the CDR3 is TGTGCCAGCAGTTTATTAGGGGCGAGAGGGGCCAACGTCCTGACTTTC. This codes for CASSLLGARGANVLTF.

The V call is TRBV18, the J call TRBJ2-3, with 7 nucleotides matching TRBD2. The CDR3 is 13 amino acids. The ends lost 0 bases at V and 9 bases at J; junction bases unmatched: 3. Germline assignment: CDR1 KGHSH and CDR2 LQKENI. The chain's CDR3 is CASSPPGGLTQYF. Here the CDR3 DNA reads TGTGCCAGCTCACCACCGGGAGGGTTGACGCAGTATTTT.

This chain uses TRBV12-1 with TRBJ1-2. TRBV12-1 represents a pseudogene. This CDR3 has 15 residues. DNA for the CDR3: TGTGCCAGCAGCTTGCGTGATGAAGCTAACTATGGCTACACCTTC. This translates into CASSLRDEANYGYTF.

This clone has more than one count but fewer than ten. This chain joins TRBV6-5 and TRBJ1-5; D is possibly TRBD1 (6 bases). V was pared by 4 bases and J by 1 base, with 11 bases between. CDR1 MNHEY and CDR2 SVGAGI come from the germline V gene. This CDR3 spans 15 amino acids. The CDR3 here is CASSSYRESNQPQHF. For the CDR3, the DNA is TGTGCCAGCAGTTCCTACAGGGAAAGCAATCAGCCCCAGCATTTT.